Listed here are 12 T cell receptor beta chains from one sample, sequenced in a study of T-cell reconstitution after alpha-beta-depleted transplantation in children. This sample's TCRbeta library carried unique molecular identifier barcodes. TCRdb analysed the PCR reads with MiXCR anew, one entry per CDR3 protein. The sample holds some 110,000 distinct CDR3 sequences, approximately 10% seen once. Sequenced material: PBMCs, taken before TCRalphabeta/CD19-depleted stem cell transplant. These receptors originate from a boy aged 2 to 10 with acute lymphoblastic leukemia, due to receive a stem cell transplant.

This clonotype has a count of ten or more. The rearrangement links TRBV6-2 or TRBV6-3 to TRBJ2-3; D possibly corresponds to TRBD1 (7 bases). Trimming stripped 5 bases from V and 4 bases from J, with 16 bases between. The CDR3 runs 15 residues. Germline V gives CDR1 MNHEY, CDR2 SVGEGT. The CDR3: CASSEEGARADTQYF. In DNA, the CDR3 is TGTGCCAGCAGTGAGGAGGGGGCGCGCGCAGATACGCAGTATTTT.

This clonotype appeared many times. The DNA for the CDR3 is TGTGCCAGCAGTGAAGCGGCGGGGGCCTACGAGCAGTACTTC. This gives the protein CASSEAAGAYEQYF. V usage is TRBV2 and J usage is TRBJ2-7; TRBD2 matches 7 bases. The CDR3 loop spans 14 amino acids. V gave up 0 bases and J gave up 2 bases; unmatched junction bases: 1. Germline CDR1 reads SNHLY; CDR2 reads FYNNEI.

This sequence joins TRBV6-5 and TRBJ1-5; D call uncertain. Germline values: CDR1 MNHEY, CDR2 SVGAGI. This CDR3 contains 12 residues. V lost 8 bases and J lost 5, with 10 bases in between. Written as DNA, the CDR3 is TGTGCCAGCGGTCCGGGAGATCAGCCCCAGCATTTT. It codes for CASGPGDQPQHF.

The chain combines TRBV4-2 with TRBJ2-7; 8 bases match TRBD1. This CDR3 is built from 16 residues. V trimming: 0 bases; J trimming: 1 base; junction bases outside the gene matches: 5. CDR1 and CDR2 (germline): LGHNA, YNFKEQ. The CDR3 sequence is CASSQDTRGRSYEQYF. For the CDR3, the DNA is TGTGCCAGCAGCCAAGATACCAGGGGGCGATCCTACGAGCAGTACTTC.

V usage is TRBV6-1 and J usage is TRBJ2-3; D unclear. The V gene lost 2 bases and the J gene lost 5 bases, with 11 bases spanning the gap. The CDR3 runs 14 residues. The germline V gene has CDR1 MNHNS and CDR2 SASEGT. CDR3 sequence (DNA): TGTGCCAGCAGTGAAATCTCTGGTAAAGATACGCAGTATTTT. This gives the protein CASSEISGKDTQYF.

This clonotype was observed a handful of times. The chain recombines TRBV6-5 with TRBJ2-1, with TRBD1 matching over 7 bases. Germline CDR1 is MNHEY and CDR2 is SVGAGI. J lost 5 bases, V lost 8 bases, and 6 bases had no gene match. This CDR3 comprises 13 residues. For the CDR3, the DNA is TGTGCCAGCTGGAACAGGGGTCACAATGAGCAGTTCTTC. Protein product: CASWNRGHNEQFF.

This clonotype has only a few counts. V and J are TRBV13 and TRBJ2-2, with 9 bases lining up with TRBD2. The CDR3 totals 16 residues. The V gene end was trimmed by 5 bases and the J gene end by 5 bases; junction bases not matched to a gene: 9. The V gene's germline CDR1 is PRHDT and CDR2 FYEKMQ (reference sequence). The CDR3 DNA is TGTGCCAGCAGCCAAGCGGGAGGTCTGAGGACCGGGGAGCTGTTTTTT. Amino acids: CASSQAGGLRTGELFF.

This chain joins TRBV20-1 and TRBJ2-2; D is unclear. Germline values: CDR1 DFQATT, CDR2 SNEGSKA (reference sequence). This CDR3 contains 16 residues. Trimming stripped 2 bases from V and 3 bases from J, with 16 bases between. The DNA for the CDR3 is TGCAGTGCTAGATCGATGCTAAGCACCGACACCGGGGAGCTGTTTTTT. Protein product: CSARSMLSTDTGELFF.

This clonotype was recorded many times. The V and J genes are TRBV12-3 or TRBV12-4 and TRBJ2-1, with 7 bases fitting TRBD2. The CDR3 loop spans 13 amino acids. V was clipped by 2 bases and J by 9 bases; unmatched bases: 4. The CDR3 bases are TGTGCCAGCAGTTTAATCCCTAGCGGTGAGCAGTTCTTC. Protein: CASSLIPSGEQFF.

The V and J genes are TRBV20-1 and TRBJ2-4; D assignment may be TRBD1 or TRBD2 (6 bases each). The V gene's germline CDR1 is DFQATT and CDR2 SNEGSKA (reference sequence). The CDR3 length is 15 residues. The germline V and J ends were trimmed by 7 bases and 0 bases, with 16 bases remaining between them. The CDR3 spells CSVNGGTLAKNIQYF. For the CDR3, the DNA is TGCAGTGTCAACGGGGGCACACTAGCCAAAAACATTCAGTACTTC.

The chain combines TRBV5-1 with TRBJ1-4; no firm D call. Trimming cost V 0 bases and J 0 bases, with 6 bases left between them. The CDR3 runs 15 residues. From germline, CDR1 is SGHRS and CDR2 YFSETQ. CDR3 sequence (DNA): TGCGCCAGCAGCTTGGGCAGTGCAACTAATGAAAAACTGTTTTTT. It yields the protein CASSLGSATNEKLFF.

This clonotype was detected many times. This chain links TRBV18 with TRBJ1-1; D remains unclear. This CDR3 spans 14 amino acids. V lost 1 base and J lost 1, with 7 bases in between. The germline CDR1 and CDR2 sequences are KGHSH and LQKENI. The CDR3 DNA sequence: TGTGCCAGCTCACCACGGGGTGCGAACACTGAAGCTTTCTTT. Translated, it gives CASSPRGANTEAFF.